The clone carrying this T cell receptor beta chain was found many times. What it recognizes is unknown. Stability of Graves' hyperthyroidism was defined as absent ophthalmopathy progression within 18 months. This sample was taken from a study of T cells in Graves' hyperthyroidism and ophthalmopathy. Findings and caveats of the study: Ophthalmopathy, which appeared later, was predicted by the model a median approximately six months before onset. In the analysis, a 13 V-J model separated ophthalmopathy from stable hyperthyroidism.

V shed 2 bases and J shed 11 bases, with 22 bases lying between them. The CDR3 sequence is 16 residues long. CDR1 is MDHEN, CDR2 SYDVKM, per germline. It was RNA transcripts that yielded the amplified TCR beta CDR3 regions. The HTBI primer set drove a first-round RT-PCR of the TCR CDR3. TCRdb passed the multiplex PCR reads through MiXCR, listing each CDR3 protein once. The sample comprises about 200,000 distinct CDR3 sequences, over 15% of which are singletons, and roughly 50% rests with the top ten. V usage is TRBV28 and J usage is TRBJ1-5, with a weak D call TRBD1 (5 bases). The sequence was collected from a man aged 45-65 years with Graves' hyperthyroidism. The sequenced material came from blood. This CDR3 is CASSLRGARVGGTQHF. The CDR3 DNA reads TGTGCCAGCAGTTTACGAGGGGCCCGGGTGGGGGGGACCCAGCATTTT.